This TCR beta chain was identified in a study of cytomegalovirus exposure and HLA in healthy donors. Whole-study results and caveats: The HLA-A and HLA-B alleles of most subjects were reportedly predicted accurately from TCR beta sequences.

Only a few counts were recorded for this clone. Its target is not known. Germline V CDR1 and CDR2: MNHEY, SMNVEV (reference sequence). The junction had 33 bases not matched to a gene; V was cut back by 4 bases and J by 5 bases. The CDR3 extends over 23 amino acids. PCR amplification relied on 60 Vbeta primers (plus 13 Jbeta primers). Profiling relied on immunoSEQ multiplex PCR, and the TCRdb table lists in-frame clones only, not all of them. The sample consists of 99,000 or so clones, over 75% of them appearing once. This chain uses TRBV27 with TRBJ2-7, with 9 bases that match TRBD1. Sequenced input: PBMCs. This receptor was taken from a woman younger than 30 in good health and CMV-seropositive. The CDR3: CASSYQGLRQDRGFRSPLNEQYF. CDR3 sequence (DNA): TGTGCCAGCAGTTATCAGGGACTGCGGCAGGACAGGGGTTTTCGTTCCCCGCTAAACGAGCAGTACTTC.